The rows below give T cell receptor beta chains drawn from one sample of a study of low-dose radiotherapy and immunotherapy resistance in tumors. TCRdb re-derived calls from the reads in MiXCR, one entry per CDR3 protein. The sample has around 90,000 distinct CDR3 sequences, about 20% seen once. The sample consisted of PBMCs, taken before treatment. These receptors all come from a male donor with prostate cancer. CDR3s include the opening cysteine and the closing phenylalanine or tryptophan.

TRBV5-1	13	TRBJ1-2	CASSITGDYGYTF
TRBV7-9	14	TRBJ2-7	CASSWGGSSYEQYF
TRBV27	14	TRBJ2-5	CASSGRGGGETQYF
TRBV12-3/TRBV12-4	15	TRBJ1-5	CASSPLTGYNQPQHF
TRBV7-9	14	TRBJ2-7	CASSLRTGDYEQYF
TRBV7-3	14	TRBJ2-2	CASQSAGATGELFF
TRBV7-6	15	TRBJ2-2	CASSPRQINTGELFF
TRBV20-1	16	TRBJ2-7	CSASNSAPKGYYEQYF
TRBV5-1	14	TRBJ2-5	CASTLQGLGETQYF
TRBV2	14	TRBJ2-1	CASVQLARGGEQFF
TRBV19	15	TRBJ2-2	CASNPRQGYGELFFF
TRBV28	16	TRBJ1-1	CASSFGGGVPYTEAFF
TRBV7-2	16	TRBJ2-3	CASSPRAGGRTDTQYF
TRBV6-2/TRBV6-3	16	TRBJ2-2	CASSAEGGRVGELFFF
TRBV6-6	15	TRBJ2-5	CASSHGTSGQETQYF